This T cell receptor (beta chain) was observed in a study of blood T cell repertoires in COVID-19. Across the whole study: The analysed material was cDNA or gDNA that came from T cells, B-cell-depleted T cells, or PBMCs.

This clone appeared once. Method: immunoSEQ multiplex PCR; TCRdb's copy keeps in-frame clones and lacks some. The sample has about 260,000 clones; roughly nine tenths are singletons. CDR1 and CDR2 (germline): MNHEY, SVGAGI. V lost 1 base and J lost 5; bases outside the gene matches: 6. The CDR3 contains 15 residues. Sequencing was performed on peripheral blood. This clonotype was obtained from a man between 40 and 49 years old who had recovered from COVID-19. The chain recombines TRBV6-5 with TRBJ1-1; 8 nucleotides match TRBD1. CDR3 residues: CASSYFSTGETEAFF. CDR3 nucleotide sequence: TGTGCCAGCAGTTACTTTTCGACAGGGGAGACTGAAGCTTTCTTT.